The 5 T cell receptor beta chains listed next were all sequenced from one sample in a study of blood T cell repertoires in COVID-19. Some clones are missing from TCRdb's copy, which holds only in-frame ones; the method was immunoSEQ multiplex PCR. The sample lists 100,000 to 130,000 clones, 88% occurring once. The specimen was peripheral blood. These receptors all stem from a human donor in a cohort sampled during active COVID-19.

This chain joins TRBV5-1 and TRBJ1-2, with 7 bases matching TRBD1. Losses at the gene ends were 0 bases for V and 6 bases for J; bases not matched to a gene: 8. The CDR3 length is 15 residues. Germline lookup yields CDR1 SGHRS and CDR2 YFSETQ. The CDR3 DNA reads as TGCGCCAGCAGCTTGGACAGGGGAGAACGGGATGGCTACACCTTC. It specifies CASSLDRGERDGYTF.

This clone was recorded once. The V and J genes are TRBV19 and TRBJ1-6, with D unresolved. The CDR3 length is 15 residues. Trimming cost V 1 base and J 9 bases, with 13 bases left between them. Germline CDR1 reads LNHDA; CDR2 reads SQIVND (reference sequence). CDR3 DNA sequence: TGTGCCAGTAGTATAGTAGGAGGCAGAGGTTCACCCCTCCACTTT. Translated: CASSIVGGRGSPLHF.

This clone was detected a few times. The V and J genes are TRBV7-3 and TRBJ2-7, with 8 bases that match TRBD1. Trimming took 5 bases from V and 6 from J; bases not matched to a gene: 6. Germline-derived CDR1 and CDR2 are SGHTA and FQGTGA. The CDR3 runs 13 residues. In DNA, the CDR3 is TGTGCCAGCAGCATAATGACAGGGGCCGAGCAGTACTTC. Protein sequence: CASSIMTGAEQYF.

This chain uses TRBV6-4 with TRBJ1-3; D call uncertain. The CDR3 covers 19 residues. Germline-derived CDR1 and CDR2 are MRHNA and SNTAGT. Trimming pared 3 bases from V and 0 bases from J, leaving 21 bases between. The CDR3, as DNA: TGTGCCAGCAGTGATCCACGCGTGACTGCGGGAAGCTCTGGAAACACCATATATTTT. Protein product: CASSDPRVTAGSSGNTIYF.

V and J are TRBV9 and TRBJ2-7, with 7 bases fitting TRBD2. Germline CDR1 SGDLS, CDR2 YYNGEE. This CDR3 contains 14 residues. Germline trimming cut 2 bases from V and 2 bases from J; bases unmatched to any gene: 4. CDR3 DNA: TGTGCCAGCAGCGTCGGGGGGTACCCCTACGAGCAGTACTTC. This gives the protein CASSVGGYPYEQYF.